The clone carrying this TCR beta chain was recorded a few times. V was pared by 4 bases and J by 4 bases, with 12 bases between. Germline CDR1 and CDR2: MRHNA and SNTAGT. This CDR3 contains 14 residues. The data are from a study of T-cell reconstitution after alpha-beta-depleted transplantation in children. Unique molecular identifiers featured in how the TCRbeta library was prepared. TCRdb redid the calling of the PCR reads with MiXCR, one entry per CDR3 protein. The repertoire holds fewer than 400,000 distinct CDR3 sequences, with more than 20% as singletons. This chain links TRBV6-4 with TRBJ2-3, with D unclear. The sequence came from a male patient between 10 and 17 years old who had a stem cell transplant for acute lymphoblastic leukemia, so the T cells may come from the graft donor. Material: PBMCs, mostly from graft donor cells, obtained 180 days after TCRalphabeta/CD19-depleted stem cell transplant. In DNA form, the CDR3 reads TGTGCCAGCAGTGTAAGTGAAGCCCCAGATACGCAGTATTTT. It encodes CASSVSEAPDTQYF.